The T cell receptor beta chain under discussion was sequenced for a study of blood T cell repertoires in COVID-19. As for the study in general: Samples came from the United States, Italy and Spain, spanning acute and convalescent COVID-19. PBMCs, B-cell-depleted T cells, or T cells were the source of the cDNA or gDNA that made up the material.

The junction had 6 bases not matched to a gene; V was cut back by 4 bases and J by 1 base. Germline CDR1 is SGHKS and CDR2 is YYEKEE (reference sequence). This CDR3 is 15 amino acids long. Authors' data handling: The authors estimated nucleated cell counts from reference gene primer amplification. Repertoires were generated with immunoSEQ multiplex PCR, while TCRdb's copy carries only in-frame clones and drops some. D and trimming come from the DNA, and the V and J calls and clone size come from that table. The table includes roughly 35,000 clones, about 85% detected once. The V call is TRBV5-5, the J call TRBJ2-3; 7 bases are shared with TRBD1. Sequencing was done on a sample of peripheral blood. The sequence derives from a human donor with acute or convalescent COVID-19. The donor label of this sample is uncertain. CDR3 amino acids: CASSPTGFGTDTQYF. CDR3 DNA sequence: TGTGCCAGCAGCCCGACAGGGTTTGGCACAGATACGCAGTATTTT.